This T cell receptor beta chain was profiled in a study of cytomegalovirus exposure and HLA in healthy donors. About the research overall: Among about 380 genotyped donors, around 80% fell in the Caucasian-associated ancestry cluster. Whole-study findings and limits: In a later analysis, DRB1 alleles had the most associated TCRs; HLA-C alleles the fewest. A previous analysis found most TCR beta V segments productive roughly 87% or roughly 30% of the time. Association of a missense DCLRE1C variant with TCR beta V- and J-gene trimming was reported in a later analysis.

About this clone itself: Its antigen remains unknown.

With 0 bases clipped from V and 0 bases from J, the junction kept 2 bases outside the gene matches. The germline V gene has CDR1 KGHSH and CDR2 LQKENI. The CDR3 sequence is 16 residues long. PCR was performed using 60 Vbeta and 13 Jbeta primers. The protocol was immunoSEQ multiplex PCR, while the TCRdb copy is restricted to in-frame clones and leaves out a portion. The sample has 150,000 to 250,000 clones; 82% are singletons. The TCR originated in a woman between 50 and 59 years old in good health and CMV-seropositive. Material for sequencing was PBMCs. The gene calls are TRBV18 and TRBJ2-7, with 10 bases lining up with TRBD2. CDR3 region: CASSPPVAGGSYEQYF. The CDR3 DNA sequence: TGTGCCAGCTCACCACCGGTAGCGGGAGGCTCCTACGAGCAGTACTTC.